These 4 T cell receptor beta chains came from one sample sequenced in a study of blood T cell repertoires in COVID-19 (TCRdb year 2020). The library was obtained by the immunoSEQ multiplex PCR assay. This immuneACCESS table, as held by TCRdb, lists in-frame sequences with V and J called but not all clones. Of the missing ones, under half trace to an unresolved V gene in checked studies; the others have no known cause. In this sample the table shows 110,000 or so clones, approximately 89% of which occur a single time. Just over 5.5% of the sample is in the top ten clones. Source material: peripheral blood. These receptors were collected from a woman aged 60-70 years with COVID-19, enrolled during active disease.

The V call is TRBV6-5, the J call TRBJ2-7, with D possibly matching TRBD2 (5 bases). The CDR3 is 13 residues long. V gave up 6 bases and J gave up 7 bases, with 16 bases separating them. Germline CDR1 is MNHEY and CDR2 is SVGAGI. DNA for the CDR3: TGTGCCAGCAGAAATGACGTGACGGGGGAGCAGTACTTC. Translation gives CASRNDVTGEQYF.

The CDR3 protein is CASSLRAGGSYNEQFF. In DNA, the CDR3 is TGTGCCAGCAGCTTAAGAGCGGGGGGTTCCTACAATGAGCAGTTCTTC. The J gene is TRBJ2-1, the V gene TRBV7-8; 9 positions agree with TRBD2. In germline, CDR1 is SGHVS, CDR2 FQNEAQ. This CDR3 spans 16 amino acids. The J segment lost 1 base and the V segment lost 2 bases, leaving 3 bases of the junction unmatched.

Comments on this clone: The junction and the germline gene differ at one end; a read error may be behind it. This chain links TRBV7-7 with TRBJ2-1, with no clear D. The CDR3 runs 16 residues. CDR1 is SSHAT, CDR2 FNYEAQ, per germline (reference sequence). CDR3 sequence (DNA): TGTGCTAGCAGCTTAATTCCGAGTGACTCCTACAATGAGCAGTTCTTC. This gives the protein CASSLIPSDSYNEQFF. The full variable domain, its missing parts supplied by reference TRBV7-7 and TRBJ2-1, is GAGVSQSPRYKVTKRGQDVTLRCDPISSHATLYWYQQALGQGPEFLTYFNYEAQPDKSGLPSDRFSAERPEGSISTLTIQRTEQRDSAMYRCASSLIPSDSYNEQFFGPGTRLTVL.

The chain is built from TRBV5-1 and TRBJ1-2, with TRBD1 identical over 7 bases. The germline V gene has CDR1 SGHRS and CDR2 YFSETQ. This CDR3 comprises 16 residues. Unmatched junction bases numbered 12, after V lost 2 bases and J lost 5 bases. The CDR3 nucleotides are TGCGCCAGCAGCTTCTCTCAGGGGGACAAGGGGTATGGCTACACCTTC. Amino acids: CASSFSQGDKGYGYTF.